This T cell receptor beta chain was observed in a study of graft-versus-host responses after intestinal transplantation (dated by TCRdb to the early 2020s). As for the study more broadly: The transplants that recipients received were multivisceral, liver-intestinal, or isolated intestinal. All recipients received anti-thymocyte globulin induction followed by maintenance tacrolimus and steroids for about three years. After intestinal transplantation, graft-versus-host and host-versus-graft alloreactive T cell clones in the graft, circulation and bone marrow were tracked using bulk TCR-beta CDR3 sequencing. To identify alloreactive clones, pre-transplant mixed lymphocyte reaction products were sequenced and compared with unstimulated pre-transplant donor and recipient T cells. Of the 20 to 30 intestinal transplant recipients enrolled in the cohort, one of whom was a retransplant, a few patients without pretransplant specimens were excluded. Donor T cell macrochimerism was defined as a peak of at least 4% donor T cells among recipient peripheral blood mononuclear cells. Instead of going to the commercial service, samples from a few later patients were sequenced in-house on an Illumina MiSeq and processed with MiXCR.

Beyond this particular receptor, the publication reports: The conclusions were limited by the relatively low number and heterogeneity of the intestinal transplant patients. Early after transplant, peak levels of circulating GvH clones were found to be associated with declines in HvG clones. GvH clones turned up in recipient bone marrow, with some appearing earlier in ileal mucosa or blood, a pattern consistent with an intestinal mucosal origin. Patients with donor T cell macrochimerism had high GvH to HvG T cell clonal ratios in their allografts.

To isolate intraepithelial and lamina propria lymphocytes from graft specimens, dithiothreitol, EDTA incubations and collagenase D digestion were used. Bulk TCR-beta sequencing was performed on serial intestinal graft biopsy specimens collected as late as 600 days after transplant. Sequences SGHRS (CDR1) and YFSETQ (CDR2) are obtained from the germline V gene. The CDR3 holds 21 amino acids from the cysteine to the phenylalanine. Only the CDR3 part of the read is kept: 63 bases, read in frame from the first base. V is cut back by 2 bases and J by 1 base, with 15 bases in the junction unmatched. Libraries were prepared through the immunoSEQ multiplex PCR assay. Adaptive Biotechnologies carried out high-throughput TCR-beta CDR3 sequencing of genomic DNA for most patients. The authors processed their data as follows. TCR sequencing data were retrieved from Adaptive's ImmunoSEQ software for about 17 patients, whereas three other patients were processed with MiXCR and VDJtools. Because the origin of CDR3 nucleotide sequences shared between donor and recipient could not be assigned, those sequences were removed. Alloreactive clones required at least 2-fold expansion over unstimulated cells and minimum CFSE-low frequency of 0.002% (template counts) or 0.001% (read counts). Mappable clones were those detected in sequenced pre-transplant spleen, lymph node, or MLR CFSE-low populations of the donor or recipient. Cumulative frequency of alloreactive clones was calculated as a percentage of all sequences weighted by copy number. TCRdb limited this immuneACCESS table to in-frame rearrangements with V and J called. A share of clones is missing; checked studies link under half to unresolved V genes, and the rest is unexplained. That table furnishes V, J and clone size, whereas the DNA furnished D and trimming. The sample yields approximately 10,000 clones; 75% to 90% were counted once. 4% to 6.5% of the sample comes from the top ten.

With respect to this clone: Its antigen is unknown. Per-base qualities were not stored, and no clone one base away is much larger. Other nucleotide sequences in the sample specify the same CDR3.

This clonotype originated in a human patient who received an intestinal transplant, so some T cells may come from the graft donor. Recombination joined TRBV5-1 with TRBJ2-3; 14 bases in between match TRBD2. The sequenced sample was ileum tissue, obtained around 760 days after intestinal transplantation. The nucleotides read TGCGCCAGCAGCTTTGGTGCGGCCCGGGGACTAGCGGGAGTACGCACAGATACGCAGTATTTT. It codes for CASSFGAARGLAGVRTDTQYF.